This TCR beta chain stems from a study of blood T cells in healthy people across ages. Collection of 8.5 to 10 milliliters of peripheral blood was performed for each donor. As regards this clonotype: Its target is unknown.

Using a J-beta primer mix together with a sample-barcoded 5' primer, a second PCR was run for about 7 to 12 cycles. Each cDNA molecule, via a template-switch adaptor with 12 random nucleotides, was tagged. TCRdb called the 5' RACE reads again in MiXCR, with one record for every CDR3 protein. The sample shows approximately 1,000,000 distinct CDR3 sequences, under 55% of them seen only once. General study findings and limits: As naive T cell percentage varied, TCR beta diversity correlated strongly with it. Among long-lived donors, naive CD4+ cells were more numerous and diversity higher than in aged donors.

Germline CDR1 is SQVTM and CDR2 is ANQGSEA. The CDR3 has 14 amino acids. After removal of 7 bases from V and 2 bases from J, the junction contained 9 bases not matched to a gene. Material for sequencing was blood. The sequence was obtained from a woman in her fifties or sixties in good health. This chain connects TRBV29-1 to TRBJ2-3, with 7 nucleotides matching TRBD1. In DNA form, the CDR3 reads TGCAGCGCCTCGACAGGGACGATCACAGATACGCAGTATTTT. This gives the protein CSASTGTITDTQYF.